Included here is one TCR beta chain sequence, with context. CDR1 and CDR2 (germline): MNHEY, SMNVEV (reference sequence). The CDR3 consists of 15 residues. Trimming took off 0 bases at V and 3 bases at J, with 12 bases between the two ends. The data are from a study of T-cell reconstitution after alpha-beta-depleted transplantation in children. As it was prepared, the TCRbeta library received unique molecular identifiers. One entry per CDR3 protein, called by TCRdb with MiXCR from the PCR reads. The top ten clones hold less than 6.5% of a sample with 490,000 or so distinct CDR3 sequences, 12% of them seen once.

The chain is built from TRBV27 and TRBJ2-7, with D perhaps matching TRBD1 (5 bases). The clonotype was recovered from a human donor who donated a stem cell graft to a child with combined immunodeficiency. The sample consisted of PBMCs from the stem cell graft donor, taken from the stem cell graft. In DNA, the CDR3 is TGTGCCAGCAGTTTATCGGGGCAGGGAATCTACGAGCAGTACTTC. Its translation is CASSLSGQGIYEQYF.